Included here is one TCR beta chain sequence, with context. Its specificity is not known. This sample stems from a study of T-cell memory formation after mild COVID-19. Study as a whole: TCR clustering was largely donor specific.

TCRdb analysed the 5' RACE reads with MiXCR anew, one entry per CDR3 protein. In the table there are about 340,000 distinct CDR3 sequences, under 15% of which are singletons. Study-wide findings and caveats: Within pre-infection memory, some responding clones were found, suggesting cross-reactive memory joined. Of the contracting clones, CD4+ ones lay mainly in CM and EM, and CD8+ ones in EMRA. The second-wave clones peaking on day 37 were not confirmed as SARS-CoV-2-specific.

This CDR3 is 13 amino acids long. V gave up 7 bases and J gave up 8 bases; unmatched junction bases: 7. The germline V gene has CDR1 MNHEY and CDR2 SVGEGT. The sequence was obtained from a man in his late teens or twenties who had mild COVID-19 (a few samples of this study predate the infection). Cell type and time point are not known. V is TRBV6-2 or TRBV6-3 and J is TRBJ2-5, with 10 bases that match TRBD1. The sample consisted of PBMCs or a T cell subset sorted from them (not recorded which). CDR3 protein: CASNQGQGRTQYF. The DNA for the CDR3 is TGTGCCAGCAACCAGGGACAGGGGCGCACCCAGTACTTC.